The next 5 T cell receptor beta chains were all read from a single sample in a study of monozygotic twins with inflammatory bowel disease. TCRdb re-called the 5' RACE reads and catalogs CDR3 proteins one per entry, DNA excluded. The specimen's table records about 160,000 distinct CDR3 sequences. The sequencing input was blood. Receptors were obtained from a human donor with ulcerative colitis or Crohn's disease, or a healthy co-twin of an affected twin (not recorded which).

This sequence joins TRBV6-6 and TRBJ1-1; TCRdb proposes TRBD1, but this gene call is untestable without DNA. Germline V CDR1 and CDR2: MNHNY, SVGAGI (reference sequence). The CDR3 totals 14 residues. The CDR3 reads CASTLGGAGAEAFF.

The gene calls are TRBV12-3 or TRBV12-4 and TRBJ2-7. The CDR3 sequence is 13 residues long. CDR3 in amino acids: CASSFGDSGEQYF.

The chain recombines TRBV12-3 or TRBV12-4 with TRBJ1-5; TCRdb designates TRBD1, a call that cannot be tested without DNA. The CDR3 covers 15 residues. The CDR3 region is CASNPPGYSNQPQHF.

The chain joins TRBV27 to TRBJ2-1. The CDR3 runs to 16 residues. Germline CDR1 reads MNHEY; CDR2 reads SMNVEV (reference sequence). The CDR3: CASSLLSEGSYNEQFF.

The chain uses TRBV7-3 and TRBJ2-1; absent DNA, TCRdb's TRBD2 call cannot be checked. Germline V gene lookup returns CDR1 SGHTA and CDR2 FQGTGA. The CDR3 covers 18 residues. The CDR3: CASSLNPRLAGGYNEQFF.